The T cell receptor beta chain described here comes from a study of naive and memory T cell subsets. Two oligonucleotides, mixed equimolar, formed the beta constant-region primer covering TRBC1 and TRBC2. Four rounds of PCR amplified the ligated cDNA using nested alpha and beta constant-region primers plus SP2. TCRdb independently ran MiXCR on the UMI-ligation and nested PCR reads; one entry per CDR3 protein. The table has approximately 140,000 distinct CDR3 sequences, over 20% seen once. CD4 T cells were positively selected, then CD8 T cells from the CD4-negative fraction. Cells stained for CD3, CD4, CD8, CD45RA and CD27 were sorted into four subsets. About this clonotype itself: Its antigen remains unidentified.

Study-level points and caveats: In naive cells, over 95% of TCR sequences were seen only once. Naive repertoires, especially CD8, held a few larger clonotypes, possibly memory cells re-expressing CD45RA.

The CDR3 runs 12 residues. The germline V gene encodes CDR1 MDHEN and CDR2 SYDVKM. The V end lost 6 bases, the J end lost 6 bases, and 12 bases lay between the germline ends. The rearrangement joins TRBV28 to TRBJ2-7; D unresolved. Sequenced input: naive CD4+ T cells from blood. The receptor's source is a human donor in good health. The CDR3 coding sequence is TGTGCCAGCAGAGTTCTTCTGGGCGAGCAGTACTTC. Protein: CASRVLLGEQYF.